Listed below are T cell receptor beta chains from one sample, sequenced in a study of T-cell reconstitution after alpha-beta-depleted transplantation in children. TCRdb reprocessed the PCR reads via MiXCR and lists one record per CDR3 protein. The sample lists about 830,000 distinct CDR3 sequences; about 16% were seen once. The sequenced sample was PBMCs, mostly from graft donor cells, obtained 360 days after TCRalphabeta/CD19-depleted stem cell transplant. These receptor sequences come from a male patient younger than 18 who had a stem cell transplant for acute lymphoblastic leukemia, so the T cells may come from the graft donor. The CDR3 runs from the conserved cysteine through the conserved F or W. The D gene is left open where the match is weak. Part of the rows lack a size; the others show once, few, many or a class for expanded clones.

clone_size: NA
d_call: NA
j_call: TRBJ1-2
v_call: TRBV12-3/TRBV12-4
cdr3_aa: CASSLRRGAGYGYTF
cdr3_nt: TGTGCCAGCAGTTTACGGCGGGGCGCGGGCTATGGCTACACCTTC

clone_size: few
d_call: TRBD2
j_call: TRBJ2-3
v_call: TRBV5-1
cdr3_aa: CASSLAGGRAGGTDTQYF
cdr3_nt: TGCGCCAGCAGCTTGGCGGGCGGGAGGGCCGGTGGCACAGATACGCAGTATTTT

clone_size: NA
d_call: NA
j_call: TRBJ2-7
v_call: TRBV7-9
cdr3_aa: CASSPGDGWSSYEQYF
cdr3_nt: TGTGCCAGCAGCCCGGGGGACGGCTGGAGCTCCTACGAGCAGTACTTC

clone_size: NA
d_call: NA
j_call: TRBJ1-1
v_call: TRBV3-1
cdr3_aa: CASSQDPGYTEAFF
cdr3_nt: TGTGCCAGCAGCCAAGACCCGGGTTACACTGAAGCTTTCTTT

clone_size: few
d_call: TRBD2
j_call: TRBJ2-1
v_call: TRBV24-1
cdr3_aa: CATSSAPGLAGRGEQFF
cdr3_nt: TGTGCCACCAGTTCCGCGCCGGGACTAGCGGGACGGGGAGAGCAGTTCTTC

clone_size: NA
d_call: TRBD2
j_call: TRBJ2-3
v_call: TRBV6-5
cdr3_aa: CASSYLAGWSTDTQYF
cdr3_nt: TGTGCCAGCAGTTACTTAGCGGGGTGGAGCACAGATACGCAGTATTTT

clone_size: few
d_call: NA
j_call: TRBJ1-5
v_call: TRBV12-3/TRBV12-4
cdr3_aa: CASSLSGSSQPQHF
cdr3_nt: TGTGCCAGCAGTTTATCTGGTTCGAGCCAGCCCCAGCATTTT

clone_size: few
d_call: NA
j_call: TRBJ1-4
v_call: TRBV4-1
cdr3_aa: CASSQDVREKLFF
cdr3_nt: TGCGCCAGCAGCCAAGATGTGAGAGAAAAACTGTTTTTT

clone_size: many
d_call: NA
j_call: TRBJ2-1
v_call: TRBV5-1
cdr3_aa: CASSLVLSNEQFF
cdr3_nt: TGTGCCAGCAGCTTGGTCCTAAGCAATGAGCAGTTCTTC

clone_size: many
d_call: TRBD2
j_call: TRBJ2-3
v_call: TRBV5-1
cdr3_aa: CASSLRPTSGGGGTDTQYF
cdr3_nt: TGCGCCAGCAGCTTGAGGCCTACTAGCGGAGGAGGAGGCACAGATACGCAGTATTTT

clone_size: few
d_call: NA
j_call: TRBJ1-6
v_call: TRBV5-4
cdr3_aa: CASSWKINSPLHF
cdr3_nt: TGTGCCAGCAGCTGGAAAATTAATTCACCCCTCCACTTT

clone_size: few
d_call: TRBD2
j_call: TRBJ2-1
v_call: TRBV13
cdr3_aa: CASSPTSGRFNEQFF
cdr3_nt: TGTGCCAGCAGCCCCACTAGCGGGAGATTCAATGAGCAGTTCTTC

clone_size: NA
d_call: NA
j_call: TRBJ2-1
v_call: TRBV6-4
cdr3_aa: CASKKGGYNEQFF
cdr3_nt: TGTGCCAGCAAGAAAGGGGGGTACAATGAGCAGTTCTTC

clone_size: NA
d_call: NA
j_call: TRBJ2-3
v_call: TRBV25-1
cdr3_aa: CASSEFGEGTLRSTDTQYF
cdr3_nt: TGTGCCAGCAGTGAATTTGGGGAAGGTACTCTGCGGAGCACAGATACGCAGTATTTT

clone_size: few
d_call: NA
j_call: TRBJ2-3
v_call: TRBV9
cdr3_aa: CASSVPRGTQYF
cdr3_nt: TGTGCCAGCAGCGTCCCTCGCGGTACGCAGTATTTT

clone_size: few
d_call: TRBD2
j_call: TRBJ2-1
v_call: TRBV5-1
cdr3_aa: CASSFLAGVPYNEQFF
cdr3_nt: TGCGCCAGCAGCTTCCTAGCGGGAGTTCCCTACAATGAGCAGTTCTTC

clone_size: NA
d_call: NA
j_call: TRBJ1-5
v_call: TRBV12-3/TRBV12-4
cdr3_aa: CASSLWQGGQPQHF
cdr3_nt: TGTGCCAGCAGTTTGTGGCAGGGCGGGCAGCCCCAGCATTTT

clone_size: few
d_call: TRBD2
j_call: TRBJ2-3
v_call: TRBV5-1
cdr3_aa: CASSLDGRASDTQYF
cdr3_nt: TGCGCCAGCAGCTTGGACGGGAGGGCCTCAGATACGCAGTATTTT

clone_size: NA
d_call: TRBD1
j_call: TRBJ1-1
v_call: TRBV4-2
cdr3_aa: CASRPRDSNTEAFF
cdr3_nt: TGTGCCAGCAGACCGCGGGACAGTAACACTGAAGCTTTCTTT

clone_size: few
d_call: NA
j_call: TRBJ1-5
v_call: TRBV2
cdr3_aa: CASSELRGNQPQHF
cdr3_nt: TGTGCCAGCAGTGAACTGCGGGGCAATCAGCCCCAGCATTTT

clone_size: many
d_call: TRBD2
j_call: TRBJ2-1
v_call: TRBV5-1
cdr3_aa: CASSLLAGGTEGQFF
cdr3_nt: TGCGCCAGCAGCCTACTAGCGGGAGGGACGGAAGGGCAGTTCTTC

clone_size: many
d_call: NA
j_call: TRBJ2-2
v_call: TRBV5-1
cdr3_aa: CASSFYRDTGELFF
cdr3_nt: TGCGCCAGCAGCTTCTATAGGGACACCGGGGAGCTGTTTTTT

clone_size: NA
d_call: NA
j_call: TRBJ1-2
v_call: TRBV24-1
cdr3_aa: CATSDPRDSSGYTF
cdr3_nt: TGTGCCACCAGTGATCCCAGGGATTCGAGTGGCTACACCTTC

clone_size: NA
d_call: NA
j_call: TRBJ2-6
v_call: TRBV5-6
cdr3_aa: CASSPLFSGANVLTF
cdr3_nt: TGTGCCAGCAGCCCCCTCTTCTCTGGGGCCAACGTCCTGACTTTC